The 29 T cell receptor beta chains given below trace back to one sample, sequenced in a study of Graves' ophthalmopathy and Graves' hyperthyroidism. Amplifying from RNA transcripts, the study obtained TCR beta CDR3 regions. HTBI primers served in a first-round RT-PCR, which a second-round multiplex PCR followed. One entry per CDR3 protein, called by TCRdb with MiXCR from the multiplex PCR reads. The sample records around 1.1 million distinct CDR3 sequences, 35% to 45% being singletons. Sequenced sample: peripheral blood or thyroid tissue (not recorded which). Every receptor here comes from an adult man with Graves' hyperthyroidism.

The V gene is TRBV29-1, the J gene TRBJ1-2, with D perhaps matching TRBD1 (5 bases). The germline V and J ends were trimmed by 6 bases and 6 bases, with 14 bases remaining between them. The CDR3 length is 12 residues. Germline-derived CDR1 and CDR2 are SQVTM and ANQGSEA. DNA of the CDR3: TGCAGCGTAGACCCAGGGACGGATGGCTACACCTTC. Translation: CSVDPGTDGYTF.

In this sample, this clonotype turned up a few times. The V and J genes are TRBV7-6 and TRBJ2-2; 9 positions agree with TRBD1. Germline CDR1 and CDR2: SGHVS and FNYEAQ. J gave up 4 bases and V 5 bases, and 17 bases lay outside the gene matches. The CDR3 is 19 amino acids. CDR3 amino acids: CASSQKGQGSLLGTGELFF. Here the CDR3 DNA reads TGTGCCAGCAGCCAGAAGGGACAGGGAAGCCTACTAGGCACCGGGGAGCTGTTTTTT.

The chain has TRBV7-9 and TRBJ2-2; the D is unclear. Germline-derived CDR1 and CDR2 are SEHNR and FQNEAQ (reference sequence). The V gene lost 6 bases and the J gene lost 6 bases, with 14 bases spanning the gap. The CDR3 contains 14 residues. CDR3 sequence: CASRQTSMAGELFF. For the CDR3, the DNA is TGTGCCAGCAGGCAAACCTCGATGGCCGGGGAGCTGTTTTTT.

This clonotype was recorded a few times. CDR3 protein: CASSLYYDRGGKSYEQYF. The CDR3 region has the DNA TGTGCCAGCAGTTTATATTACGATCGCGGGGGGAAGTCCTACGAGCAGTACTTC. The rearrangement uses TRBV12-3 or TRBV12-4 and TRBJ2-7; 8 nucleotides align to TRBD2. Trimming at V came to 2 bases and at J to 1 base, leaving 13 bases not matched to a gene. The CDR3 has 18 amino acids.

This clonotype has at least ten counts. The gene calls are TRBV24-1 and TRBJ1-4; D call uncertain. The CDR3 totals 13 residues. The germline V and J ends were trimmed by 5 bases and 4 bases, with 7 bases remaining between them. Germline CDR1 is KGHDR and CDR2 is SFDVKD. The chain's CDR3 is CATSGGINEKLFF. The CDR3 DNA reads TGTGCCACCAGTGGAGGTATTAATGAAAAACTGTTTTTT.

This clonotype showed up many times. CDR3: CASSLRSKDDEQYF. CDR3 nucleotides: TGTGCCAGCAGCTTGCGAAGTAAGGACGACGAGCAGTACTTC. The chain joins TRBV7-2 to TRBJ2-7, with D uncertain. Germline V lookup: CDR1 SGHTA, CDR2 FQGNSA. The CDR3 covers 14 residues. V was shortened by 3 bases and J by 5 bases, with 14 bases between the two germline ends.

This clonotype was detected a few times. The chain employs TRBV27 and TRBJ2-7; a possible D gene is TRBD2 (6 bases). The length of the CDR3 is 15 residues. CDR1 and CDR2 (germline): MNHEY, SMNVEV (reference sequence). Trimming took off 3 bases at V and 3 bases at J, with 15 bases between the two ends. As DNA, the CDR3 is TGTGCCAGCAGTTTTAGGCTGGCGGGATTCTACGAGCAGTACTTC. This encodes CASSFRLAGFYEQYF.

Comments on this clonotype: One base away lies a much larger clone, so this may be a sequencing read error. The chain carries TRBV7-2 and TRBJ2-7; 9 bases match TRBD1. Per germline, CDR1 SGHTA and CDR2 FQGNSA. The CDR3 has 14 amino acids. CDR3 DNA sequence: TGCGCCAGCAGCCACGGGGACAGGGCTTACGAGCAGTACTTC. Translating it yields CASSHGDRAYEQYF. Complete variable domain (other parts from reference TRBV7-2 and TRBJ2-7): GAGVSQSPSNKVTEKGKDVELRCDPISGHTALYWYRQSLGQGLEFLIYFQGNSAPDKSGLPSDRFSAERTGGSVSTLTIQRTQQEDSAVYLCASSHGDRAYEQYFGPGTRLTVT.

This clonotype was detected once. CDR3 loop: CASSPLGTGRLSGNTIYF. In nucleotides, the CDR3 is TGTGCCAGCTCACCACTCGGGACAGGAAGACTCTCTGGAAACACCATATATTTT. The chain has TRBV18 and TRBJ1-3; 8 nucleotides align to TRBD1. The V gene end was trimmed by 1 base and the J gene end by 0 bases; junction bases not matched to a gene: 8. The germline gives CDR1 KGHSH, CDR2 LQKENI. The CDR3 has 18 amino acids.

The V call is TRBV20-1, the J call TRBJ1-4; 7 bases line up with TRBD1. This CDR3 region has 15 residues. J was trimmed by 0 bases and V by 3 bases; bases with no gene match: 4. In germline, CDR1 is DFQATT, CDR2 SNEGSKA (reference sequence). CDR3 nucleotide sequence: TGCAGTGCTAGGGGGACAGAGGCAACTAATGAAAAACTGTTTTTT. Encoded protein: CSARGTEATNEKLFF.

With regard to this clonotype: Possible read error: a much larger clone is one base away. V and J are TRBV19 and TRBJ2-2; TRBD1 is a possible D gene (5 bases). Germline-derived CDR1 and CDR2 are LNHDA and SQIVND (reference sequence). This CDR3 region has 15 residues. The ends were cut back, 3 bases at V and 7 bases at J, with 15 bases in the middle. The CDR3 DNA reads TGTGCCAGTAGTATGGTCGGCGGTCAGGGCGGGGAGCTGTTTTTT. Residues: CASSMVGGQGGELFF.

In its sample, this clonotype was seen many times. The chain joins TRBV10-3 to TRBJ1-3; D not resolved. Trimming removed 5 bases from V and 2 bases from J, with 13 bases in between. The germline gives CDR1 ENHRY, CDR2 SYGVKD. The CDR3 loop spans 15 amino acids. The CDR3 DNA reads TGTGCCATCAGTCTGAGCGGACCTGCTGGAAACACCATATATTTT. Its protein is CAISLSGPAGNTIYF.

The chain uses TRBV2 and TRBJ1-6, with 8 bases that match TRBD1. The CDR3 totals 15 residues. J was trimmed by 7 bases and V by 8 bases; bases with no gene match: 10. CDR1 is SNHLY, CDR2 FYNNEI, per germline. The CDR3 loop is CASDRGQGFNSPLHF. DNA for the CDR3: TGTGCCAGCGACCGAGGACAGGGTTTCAATTCACCCCTCCACTTT.

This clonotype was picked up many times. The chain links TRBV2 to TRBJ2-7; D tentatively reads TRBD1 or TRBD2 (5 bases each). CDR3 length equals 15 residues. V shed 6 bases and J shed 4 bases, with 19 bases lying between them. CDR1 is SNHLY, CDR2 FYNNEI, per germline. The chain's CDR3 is CASSEMPGPLYEQYF. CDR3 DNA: TGTGCCAGCAGCGAGATGCCGGGACCTTTATACGAGCAGTACTTC.

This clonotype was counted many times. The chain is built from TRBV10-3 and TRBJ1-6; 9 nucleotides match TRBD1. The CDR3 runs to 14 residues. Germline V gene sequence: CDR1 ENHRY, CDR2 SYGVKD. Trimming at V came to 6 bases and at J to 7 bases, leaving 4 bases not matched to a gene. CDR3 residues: CAIRGDRANSPLHF. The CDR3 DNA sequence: TGTGCCATCAGAGGGGACAGGGCAAATTCACCCCTCCACTTT.

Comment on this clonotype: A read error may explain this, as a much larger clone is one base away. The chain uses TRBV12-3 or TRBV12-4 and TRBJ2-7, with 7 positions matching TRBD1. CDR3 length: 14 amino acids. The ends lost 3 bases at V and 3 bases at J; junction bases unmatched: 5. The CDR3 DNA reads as TGTGCCAGCAGTTTTCCGGGACAGAACTACGAGCAGTACTTC. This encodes CASSFPGQNYEQYF.

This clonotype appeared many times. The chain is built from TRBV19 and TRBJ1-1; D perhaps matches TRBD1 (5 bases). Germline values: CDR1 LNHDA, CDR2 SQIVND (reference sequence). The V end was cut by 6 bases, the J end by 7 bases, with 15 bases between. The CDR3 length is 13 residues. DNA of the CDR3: TGTGCCAGTAGCAACCCGGGACCTGGTGAAGCTTTCTTT. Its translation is CASSNPGPGEAFF.

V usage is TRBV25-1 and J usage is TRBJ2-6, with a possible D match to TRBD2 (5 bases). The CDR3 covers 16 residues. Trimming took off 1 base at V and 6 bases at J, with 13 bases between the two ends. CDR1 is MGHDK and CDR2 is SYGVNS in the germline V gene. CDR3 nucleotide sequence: TGTGCCAGCAGTGAATGGGAAACTAGTCTGGCCAACGTCCTGACTTTC. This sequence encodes CASSEWETSLANVLTF. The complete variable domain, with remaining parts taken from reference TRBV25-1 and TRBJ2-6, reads EADIYQTPRYLVIGTGKKITLECSQTMGHDKMYWYQQDPGMELHLIHYSYGVNSTEKGDLSSESTVSRIRTEHFPLTLESARPSHTSQYLCASSEWETSLANVLTFGAGSRLTVL.

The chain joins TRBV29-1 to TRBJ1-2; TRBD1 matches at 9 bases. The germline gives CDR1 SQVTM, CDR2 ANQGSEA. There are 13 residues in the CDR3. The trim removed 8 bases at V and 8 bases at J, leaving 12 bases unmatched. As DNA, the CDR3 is TGCAGCTTAGAAACGGGACAGGGAATAGGCTACACCTTC. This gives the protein CSLETGQGIGYTF.

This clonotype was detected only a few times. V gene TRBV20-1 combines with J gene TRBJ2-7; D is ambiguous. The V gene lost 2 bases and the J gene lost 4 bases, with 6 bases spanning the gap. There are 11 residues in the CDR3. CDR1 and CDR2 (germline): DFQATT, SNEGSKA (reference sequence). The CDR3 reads CSARIVYEQYF. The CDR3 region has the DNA TGCAGTGCTAGAATAGTTTACGAGCAGTACTTC.

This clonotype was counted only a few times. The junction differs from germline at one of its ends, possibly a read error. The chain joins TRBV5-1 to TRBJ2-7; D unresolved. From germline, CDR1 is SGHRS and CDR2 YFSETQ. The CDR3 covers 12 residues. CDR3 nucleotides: TGTGCCAGCAGCTTCTGTCGGCACGAGCAGTACTTC. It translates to CASSFCRHEQYF.

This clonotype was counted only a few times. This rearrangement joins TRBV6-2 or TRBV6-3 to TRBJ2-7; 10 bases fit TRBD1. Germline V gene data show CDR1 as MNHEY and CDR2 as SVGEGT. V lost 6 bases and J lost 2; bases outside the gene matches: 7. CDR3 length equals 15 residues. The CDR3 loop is CASRAGQGRTYEQYF. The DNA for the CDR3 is TGTGCCAGCAGAGCGGGACAGGGGAGGACCTACGAGCAGTACTTC.

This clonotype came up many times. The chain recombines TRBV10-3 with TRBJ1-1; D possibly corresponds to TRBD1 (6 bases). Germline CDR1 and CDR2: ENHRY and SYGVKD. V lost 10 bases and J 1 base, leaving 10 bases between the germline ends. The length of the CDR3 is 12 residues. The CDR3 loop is CATATGNTEAFF. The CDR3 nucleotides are TGTGCCACGGCGACAGGGAACACTGAAGCTTTCTTT.

CDR3 bases: TGTGCCAGCAGTGAAGCGCTTCGTGGGTTTGGCTACACCTTC. It translates to CASSEALRGFGYTF. The J gene is TRBJ1-2, the V gene TRBV13; no definite D call. The CDR3 spans 14 residues. The ends were cut back, 6 bases at V and 7 bases at J, with 18 bases in the middle. The germline V gene encodes CDR1 PRHDT and CDR2 FYEKMQ (reference sequence). The full variable domain, with the rest looked up from reference TRBV13 and TRBJ1-2, is AAGVIQSPRHLIKEKRETATLKCYPIPRHDTVYWYQQGPGQDPQFLISFYEKMQSDKGSIPDRFSAQQFSDYHSELNMSSLELGDSALYFCASSEALRGFGYTFGSGTRLTVV.

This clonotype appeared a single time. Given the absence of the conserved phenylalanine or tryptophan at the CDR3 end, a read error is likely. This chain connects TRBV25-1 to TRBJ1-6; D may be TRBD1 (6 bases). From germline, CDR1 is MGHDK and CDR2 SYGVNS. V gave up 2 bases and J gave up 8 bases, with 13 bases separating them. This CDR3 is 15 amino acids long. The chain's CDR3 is CASSEGGRADSPLHL. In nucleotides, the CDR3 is TGTGCCAGCAGTGAAGGGGGCAGGGCGGATTCACCCCTCCACCTT.

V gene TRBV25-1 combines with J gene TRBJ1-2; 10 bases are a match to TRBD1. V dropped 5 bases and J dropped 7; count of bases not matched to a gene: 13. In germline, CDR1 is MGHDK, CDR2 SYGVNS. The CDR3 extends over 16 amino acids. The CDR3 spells CASSFPGTGAFGGYTF. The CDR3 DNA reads TGTGCCAGCAGTTTCCCCGGGACAGGGGCCTTCGGTGGCTACACCTTC.

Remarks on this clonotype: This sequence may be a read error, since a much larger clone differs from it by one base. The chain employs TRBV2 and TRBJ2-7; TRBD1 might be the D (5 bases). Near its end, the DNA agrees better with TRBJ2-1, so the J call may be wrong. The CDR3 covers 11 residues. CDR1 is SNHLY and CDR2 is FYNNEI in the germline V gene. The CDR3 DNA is TGTGCCAGCATAGGACAAGACGAGCAGTTCTTC. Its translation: CASIGQDEQFF.

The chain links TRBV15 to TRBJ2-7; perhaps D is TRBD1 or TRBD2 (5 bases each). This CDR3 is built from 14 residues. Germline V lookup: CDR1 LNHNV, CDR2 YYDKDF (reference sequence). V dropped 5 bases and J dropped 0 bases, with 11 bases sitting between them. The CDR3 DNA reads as TGTGCCACCAGCCGGGACGGCGGCTCCTACGAGCAGTACTTC. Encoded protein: CATSRDGGSYEQYF. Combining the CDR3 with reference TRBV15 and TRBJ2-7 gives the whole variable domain DAMVIQNPRYQVTQFGKPVTLSCSQTLNHNVMYWYQQKSSQAPKLLFHYYDKDFNNEADTPDNFQSRRPNTSFCFLDIRSPGLGDTAMYLCATSRDGGSYEQYFGPGTRLTVT.

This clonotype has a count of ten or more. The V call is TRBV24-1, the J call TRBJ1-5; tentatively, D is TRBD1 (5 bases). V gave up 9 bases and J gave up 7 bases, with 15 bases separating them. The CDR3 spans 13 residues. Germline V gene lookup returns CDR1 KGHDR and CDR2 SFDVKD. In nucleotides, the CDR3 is TGTGCCACCTCTGGGGCAGGTGAGCAGCCCCAGCATTTT. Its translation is CATSGAGEQPQHF.